These 18 T cell receptor beta chains were sequenced from one sample in a study of T cells after yellow fever vaccination. MiXCR was run by TCRdb on the 5' RACE reads, yielding one entry per CDR3 protein. The sample consists of roughly 240,000 distinct CDR3 sequences, roughly 6.2% of them appearing once. Sample: CD4+ T cells sorted from PBMCs, taken on the day of the yellow fever booster vaccination. The receptor source for this set is a man aged 25 to 40 who received the YFV17D yellow fever vaccine.

In this sample, this clonotype turned up many times. The rearrangement joins TRBV5-1 to TRBJ2-1; 9 bases are a match to TRBD1. Germline V CDR1 and CDR2: SGHRS, YFSETQ. This CDR3 has 16 amino acids. V trimming: 5 bases; J trimming: 0 bases; junction bases outside the gene matches: 6. CDR3 amino acids: CASSFGTGSSYNEQFF. DNA for the CDR3: TGCGCCAGCAGTTTTGGGACAGGGAGCTCCTACAATGAGCAGTTCTTC.

This clonotype showed up many times. This rearrangement joins TRBV24-1 to TRBJ2-2; D is ambiguous. Trimming shortened V by 4 bases and J by 7 bases, and 3 bases separated the two germline ends. Per the germline V gene, CDR1 is KGHDR and CDR2 is SFDVKD. The CDR3 contains 11 residues. This CDR3 is CATSEYGELFF. In DNA form, the CDR3 reads TGTGCCACCAGTGAGTACGGGGAGCTGTTTTTT.

CDR3 DNA: TGCGCCAGCAGCTTGGCCCGGCGCGGGATAAACGAGCAGTACTTC. This gives the protein CASSLARRGINEQYF. This sequence joins TRBV5-1 and TRBJ2-7; D possibly corresponds to TRBD2 (6 bases). This CDR3 region has 15 residues. Trimming took off 0 bases at V and 5 bases at J, with 15 bases between the two ends. Germline CDR1 and CDR2: SGHRS and YFSETQ. The variable domain in full, completed from reference TRBV5-1 and TRBJ2-7, reads KAGVTQTPRYLIKTRGQQVTLSCSPISGHRSVSWYQQTPGQGLQFLFEYFSETQRNKGNFPGRFSGRQFSNSRSEMNVSTLELGDSALYLCASSLARRGINEQYFGPGTRLTVT.

This clonotype was recorded at least ten times. The chain couples TRBV7-8 to TRBJ2-1; 10 bases match TRBD2. Germline trimming cut 5 bases from V and 0 bases from J; bases unmatched to any gene: 7. This CDR3 has 17 amino acids. CDR1 and CDR2 from the germline V gene are SGHVS and FQNEAQ. CDR3 protein: CASSRTSGVSSYNEQFF. The CDR3 nucleotides are TGTGCCAGCAGCAGAACTAGCGGGGTGAGCTCCTACAATGAGCAGTTCTTC.

Of note for this clonotype: The CDR3 does not close with the conserved phenylalanine or tryptophan, likely indicating a read error. The chain uses TRBV29-1 and TRBJ2-7; D may be TRBD1 (5 bases). The CDR3 runs 12 residues. Germline CDR1 reads SQVTM; CDR2 reads ANQGSEA. V was clipped by 7 bases and J by 3 bases, with 13 bases between them. Here the CDR3 DNA reads TGCAGCGCTGGCGACAGCCACTACGAGCAGTACTCC. Translation: CSAGDSHYEQYS.

This clonotype was observed many times. The chain recombines TRBV19 with TRBJ2-7; 8 bases align to TRBD1. Per germline, CDR1 LNHDA and CDR2 SQIVND (reference sequence). The CDR3 extends over 15 amino acids. The V segment lost 11 bases and the J segment 3 bases; nucleotides outside the gene matches: 15. As DNA, the CDR3 is TGTGCCCCTCCCATTCTCGACAGGGGAAACTACGAGCAGTACTTC. Translated, it gives CAPPILDRGNYEQYF.

This chain joins TRBV29-1 and TRBJ1-1; tentative D call: TRBD1 (5 bases). Trimming shortened V by 4 bases and J by 4 bases, and 13 bases separated the two germline ends. The CDR3 is made up of 13 amino acids. Germline values: CDR1 SQVTM, CDR2 ANQGSEA. CDR3 protein: CSVGGGGSTEAFF. The CDR3, as DNA: TGCAGCGTTGGCGGGGGGGGGAGCACTGAAGCTTTCTTT.

This clonotype was seen more than once but under ten times. This rearrangement joins TRBV10-3 to TRBJ2-5; the D gene is possibly TRBD1 (6 bases). The V and J ends lost 5 bases and 2 bases respectively, with 12 bases between them. In germline, CDR1 is ENHRY, CDR2 SYGVKD. There are 14 residues in the CDR3. Here the CDR3 DNA reads TGTGCCATCAGTACCGGACAGTCGCAAGAGACCCAGTACTTC. Its translation: CAISTGQSQETQYF.

This chain links TRBV20-1 with TRBJ2-7; no clear D. Trimming shortened V by 2 bases and J by 2 bases, and 19 bases separated the two germline ends. Germline V gives CDR1 DFQATT, CDR2 SNEGSKA (reference sequence). This CDR3 has 16 residues. This chain's CDR3 is CSARSSSLVVTYEQYF. CDR3 sequence (DNA): TGCAGTGCTAGATCTTCTTCGTTAGTAGTAACCTACGAGCAGTACTTC.

At least ten counts were recorded for this clonotype. The chain couples TRBV2 to TRBJ1-3; no clear D gene. The V gene lost 0 bases and the J gene lost 0 bases, with 15 bases spanning the gap. The V gene's germline CDR1 is SNHLY and CDR2 FYNNEI. This CDR3 contains 18 residues. The CDR3 protein is CASSEALPMGSSGNTIYF. The CDR3 DNA follows: TGTGCCAGCAGTGAAGCCCTTCCGATGGGGAGCTCTGGAAACACCATATATTTT.

The table lists this clonotype with many counts. The chain uses TRBV7-2 and TRBJ2-7; D may be TRBD1 or TRBD2 (6 bases each). Deletions cut 5 bases from V and 4 bases from J, with 21 bases between. The CDR3 loop spans 16 amino acids. Germline CDR1 SGHTA, CDR2 FQGNSA. DNA for the CDR3: TGTGCCAGCAGCCCCGAGGGGGGTTGGGGGAGATACGAGCAGTACTTC. Its protein is CASSPEGGWGRYEQYF. Together with reference TRBV7-2 and TRBJ2-7, the CDR3 gives the full variable domain: GAGVSQSPSNKVTEKGKDVELRCDPISGHTALYWYRQSLGQGLEFLIYFQGNSAPDKSGLPSDRFSAERTGGSVSTLTIQRTQQEDSAVYLCASSPEGGWGRYEQYFGPGTRLTVT.

The CDR3 is CASSLDRGRAGDTQYF. The CDR3 bases are TGTGCCAGCAGCTTAGATCGGGGCCGCGCTGGGGATACGCAGTATTTT. The chain links TRBV11-3 to TRBJ2-3; the D gene could be TRBD1 or TRBD2 (5 bases each). Germline V gene lookup returns CDR1 SGHNT and CDR2 YENEEA. V was cut by 0 bases and J by 6 bases, with 16 bases left in between. This CDR3 spans 16 amino acids. Full variable domain (missing parts from reference TRBV11-3 and TRBJ2-3): EAGVVQSPRYKIIEKKQPVAFWCNPISGHNTLYWYLQNLGQGPELLIRYENEEAVDDSQLPKDRFSAERLKGVDSTLKIQPAELGDSAVYLCASSLDRGRAGDTQYFGPGTRLTVL.

Here the CDR3 DNA reads TGTGCCAGCAGCTTAGCGGAGACTAGCGGAATCCACTACGAGCAGTACTTC. Its translation is CASSLAETSGIHYEQYF. This chain connects TRBV7-9 to TRBJ2-7; the match to TRBD2 covers 9 bases. CDR1 SEHNR and CDR2 FQNEAQ come from the germline V gene (reference sequence). The CDR3 has 17 residues. J lost 3 bases, V lost 0 bases, and 9 bases had no gene match.

This clonotype was counted ten times or more. CDR3 bases: TGCGCCAGCAGCTTGGATTGGGGTCAGCCCCAGCATTTT. Translation gives CASSLDWGQPQHF. The chain couples TRBV5-1 to TRBJ1-5; D gene uncertain. CDR1 is SGHRS, CDR2 YFSETQ, per germline. The CDR3 sequence is 13 residues long. V was shortened by 0 bases and J by 6 bases, with 7 bases between the two germline ends.

The rearrangement joins TRBV20-1 to TRBJ2-3; D is perhaps TRBD1 or TRBD2 (5 bases each). The CDR3 is made up of 15 amino acids. V lost 4 bases and J 5 bases, leaving 19 bases between the germline ends. Germline-derived CDR1 and CDR2 are DFQATT and SNEGSKA (reference sequence). As DNA, the CDR3 is TGCAGTGCTAATGGGGCTAGCCAAGTGATAGATACGCAGTATTTT. It yields the protein CSANGASQVIDTQYF.

V usage is TRBV5-5 and J usage is TRBJ1-5, with a weak D call TRBD1 (6 bases). From germline, CDR1 is SGHKS and CDR2 YYEKEE (reference sequence). V was clipped by 3 bases and J by 7 bases, with 17 bases between them. The CDR3 is 15 residues long. The CDR3 reads CASSWSQGTGQPQHF. The CDR3, as DNA: TGTGCCAGCAGCTGGAGCCAGGGGACGGGGCAGCCCCAGCATTTT.

This clonotype was seen a few times. V and J are TRBV7-2 and TRBJ1-1; unclear D gene. Germline loops: CDR1 SGHTA, CDR2 FQGNSA. The CDR3 is made up of 14 amino acids. Trimming shortened V by 3 bases and J by 3 bases, and 11 bases separated the two germline ends. Written as DNA, the CDR3 is TGTGCCAGCAGCTTCATAGCAAGGGACACTGAAGCTTTCTTT. Protein product: CASSFIARDTEAFF.

At least ten counts were recorded for this clonotype. The V and J genes are TRBV10-3 and TRBJ2-3; 7 bases align to TRBD2. CDR1 ENHRY and CDR2 SYGVKD come from the germline V gene. The CDR3 is 14 residues long. J lost 5 bases, V lost 10 bases, and 12 bases had no gene match. This CDR3 reads CATPGRMKRDTQYF. CDR3 DNA: TGTGCCACGCCCGGGAGGATGAAAAGAGATACGCAGTATTTT.